A single sample gave rise to the 27 T cell receptor beta chains below, sequenced in a study of graft-versus-host responses after intestinal transplantation. Clones were read by immunoSEQ multiplex PCR, and TCRdb kept only the in-frame ones, dropping some. Here the sample spans more than 55,000 clones, roughly 90% being singletons. The specimen was PBMCs, collected 26 days after transplant. The source of these receptors is a human patient who received an intestinal transplant, so some T cells may come from the graft donor.

The V gene is TRBV7-9, the J gene TRBJ2-3; no reliable D call. This CDR3 contains 16 residues. Trimming took 4 bases from V and 5 from J, leaving 19 bases between them. The germline gives CDR1 SEHNR, CDR2 FQNEAQ (reference sequence). The DNA for the CDR3 is TGTGCCAGCAGCTCAACACCCGGTCGGGTCTTAGATACGCAGTATTTT. Protein: CASSSTPGRVLDTQYF. Complete variable domain (other parts from reference TRBV7-9 and TRBJ2-3): DTGVSQNPRHKITKRGQNVTFRCDPISEHNRLYWYRQTLGQGPEFLTYFQNEAQLEKSRLLSDRFSAERPKGSFSTLEIQRTEQGDSAMYLCASSSTPGRVLDTQYFGPGTRLTVL.

The chain couples TRBV7-8 to TRBJ1-1; possible D gene TRBD1, 5 bases. The CDR3 loop spans 14 amino acids. The V and J ends lost 0 bases and 3 bases respectively, with 8 bases between them. Germline CDR1 and CDR2: SGHVS and FQNEAQ. The CDR3 DNA sequence: TGTGCCAGCAGCTTAGCACCAGGGTACACTGAAGCTTTCTTT. It is translated as CASSLAPGYTEAFF.

The chain carries TRBV5-6 and TRBJ1-3; TRBD1 is a possible D gene (6 bases). The V and J ends lost 5 bases and 1 base respectively, with 19 bases between them. In germline, CDR1 is SGHDT, CDR2 YYEEEE. The CDR3 has 17 residues. CDR3 loop: CASSALDSDLSGNTIYF. The CDR3 nucleotides are TGTGCCAGCAGTGCGTTGGACAGTGATTTATCTGGAAACACCATATATTTT.

About this clone: The sample contains more than one DNA sequence encoding this CDR3. The CDR3 region is CASSLGQGNYGYTF. The DNA for the CDR3 is TGTGCCAGCAGCCTGGGACAGGGGAACTATGGCTACACCTTC. V is TRBV28 and J is TRBJ1-2, with TRBD1 matching 10 bases. V lost 6 bases and J lost 2; bases outside the gene matches: 3. This CDR3 has 14 amino acids. Per germline, CDR1 MDHEN and CDR2 SYDVKM.

The chain is built from TRBV4-1 and TRBJ1-2; 8 bases align to TRBD1. The CDR3 sequence is 16 residues long. The germline CDR1 and CDR2 sequences are MGHRA and YSYEKL. The V gene end was trimmed by 4 bases and the J gene end by 6 bases; junction bases not matched to a gene: 13. This chain's CDR3 is CASSPQAPDRVNGYTF. The DNA for the CDR3 is TGCGCCAGCAGCCCTCAAGCCCCGGACAGGGTCAATGGCTACACCTTC.

V is TRBV6-1 and J is TRBJ1-6, with 9 positions matching TRBD1. This CDR3 spans 14 amino acids. After removal of 5 bases from V and 8 bases from J, the junction contained 4 bases not matched to a gene. The V gene's germline CDR1 is MNHNS and CDR2 SASEGT. CDR3 in amino acids: CASSFRTGDSPLHF. For the CDR3, the DNA is TGTGCCAGCAGTTTTCGGACAGGGGATTCACCCCTCCACTTT.

The chain couples TRBV2 to TRBJ2-2, with TRBD1 matching 7 bases. Trimming took 4 bases from V and 3 from J; bases not matched to a gene: 11. The CDR3 is 17 amino acids. The germline V gene has CDR1 SNHLY and CDR2 FYNNEI. The CDR3 loop is CASSGPRTGTDTGELFF. As DNA, the CDR3 is TGTGCCAGCAGTGGGCCCCGTACCGGGACAGACACCGGGGAGCTGTTTTTT.

The chain employs TRBV28 and TRBJ1-5; 8 positions agree with TRBD1. The V and J ends lost 5 bases and 4 bases, in that order; junction bases with no gene match: 4. Germline V gene data show CDR1 as MDHEN and CDR2 as SYDVKM. The CDR3 extends over 14 amino acids. The CDR3 DNA reads as TGTGCCAGCAGTCCAAGGACAGGGAATCAGCCCCAGCATTTT. This translates into CASSPRTGNQPQHF.

The rearrangement uses TRBV19 and TRBJ2-7; D gene unclear. Trimming took 5 bases from V and 5 from J, leaving 19 bases between them. There are 15 residues in the CDR3. Germline CDR1 and CDR2: LNHDA and SQIVND (reference sequence). The CDR3 DNA sequence: TGTGCCAGTAGTCCCCCAGGATACCCGAACCACGAGCAGTACTTC. It is translated as CASSPPGYPNHEQYF.

This chain links TRBV19 with TRBJ2-3, with 8 positions matching TRBD1. CDR3 size: 17 residues. V gave up 7 bases and J gave up 6 bases; unmatched junction bases: 18. Germline CDR1 and CDR2: LNHDA and SQIVND (reference sequence). The CDR3 sequence is CASTPGGTGLVGDTQYF. In DNA form, the CDR3 reads TGTGCCAGTACCCCCGGTGGGACAGGATTAGTGGGGGATACGCAGTATTTT.

The chain employs TRBV2 and TRBJ2-7; 9 bases line up with TRBD2. Germline CDR1 is SNHLY and CDR2 is FYNNEI. Losses at the gene ends were 3 bases for V and 3 bases for J; bases not matched to a gene: 6. The CDR3 has 15 residues. This chain's CDR3 is CASSDGAGGVYEQYF. The CDR3 bases are TGTGCCAGCAGTGACGGAGCGGGGGGAGTCTACGAGCAGTACTTC. The full variable domain, with the rest looked up from reference TRBV2 and TRBJ2-7, is EPEVTQTPSHQVTQMGQEVILRCVPISNHLYFYWYRQILGQKVEFLVSFYNNEISEKSEIFDDQFSVERPDGSNFTLKIRSTKLEDSAMYFCASSDGAGGVYEQYFGPGTRLTVT.

The chain carries TRBV25-1 and TRBJ2-4, with D tentatively TRBD1 (5 bases). This CDR3 spans 18 amino acids. Germline V gene sequence: CDR1 MGHDK, CDR2 SYGVNS. Trimming shortened V by 4 bases and J by 0 bases, and 19 bases separated the two germline ends. Written as DNA, the CDR3 is TGTGCCAGCAGTGGGCAGGGAAGGGGCGACCAAGCCAAAAACATTCAGTACTTC. Amino acids: CASSGQGRGDQAKNIQYF.

The chain carries TRBV6-5 and TRBJ2-1, with D possibly being TRBD1 (5 bases). Trimming took 2 bases from V and 4 from J, leaving 12 bases between them. The CDR3 is made up of 15 amino acids. CDR1 and CDR2 (germline): MNHEY, SVGAGI. The CDR3 DNA reads TGTGCCAGCAGTTACGCCAGGGAATTATACAATGAGCAGTTCTTC. Protein sequence: CASSYARELYNEQFF.

This clone was recorded once. V usage is TRBV5-1 and J usage is TRBJ1-2; D might be TRBD1 (6 bases). This CDR3 is built from 15 residues. V dropped 4 bases and J dropped 0 bases, with 13 bases sitting between them. Germline V lookup: CDR1 SGHRS, CDR2 YFSETQ. The CDR3 sequence: CASSPGTRSNYGYTF. The CDR3 DNA is TGCGCCAGCAGCCCAGGGACACGCTCTAACTATGGCTACACCTTC.

The chain uses TRBV23-1 and TRBJ1-5; no clear D gene. TRBV23-1 is identified as an open reading frame with a role that is uncertain. The V end was cut by 2 bases, the J end by 4 bases, with 9 bases between. This CDR3 is 14 amino acids long. CDR3 DNA: TGCGCCAGCAGTCAACAGAACCCGAATCAGCCCCAGCATTTT. Its protein product is CASSQQNPNQPQHF.

V is TRBV2 and J is TRBJ2-2; D call uncertain. V was shortened by 3 bases and J by 3 bases, with 11 bases between the two germline ends. The CDR3 totals 15 residues. In germline, CDR1 is SNHLY, CDR2 FYNNEI. The CDR3 region has the DNA TGTGCCAGCAGTGAGTTCCCGTCTTACACCGGGGAGCTGTTTTTT. Residues: CASSEFPSYTGELFF.

The rearrangement links TRBV5-6 to TRBJ2-1; 10 bases agree with TRBD1. This CDR3 comprises 15 residues. Germline CDR1 and CDR2: SGHDT and YYEEEE. J was trimmed by 8 bases and V by 5 bases; bases with no gene match: 10. CDR3 loop: CASRGDRGPRDEQFF. CDR3 in DNA: TGTGCCAGCAGAGGGGACAGGGGCCCAAGGGATGAGCAGTTCTTC.

This chain uses TRBV14 with TRBJ2-7, with TRBD1 matching 9 bases. The CDR3 loop spans 17 amino acids. Germline-derived CDR1 and CDR2 are SGHDN and FVKESK. V shed 1 base, J shed 3 bases, and the junction held 10 bases outside the gene matches. The CDR3 nucleotides read TGTGCCAGCAGCCAAGCTCCTTGGACAGGGGCCTTCTACGAGCAGTACTTC. This gives the protein CASSQAPWTGAFYEQYF. Using reference TRBV14 and TRBJ2-7 for the parts outside the CDR3, the full variable domain is EAGVTQFPSHSVIEKGQTVTLRCDPISGHDNLYWYRRVMGKEIKFLLHFVKESKQDESGMPNNRFLAERTGGTYSTLKVQPAELEDSGVYFCASSQAPWTGAFYEQYFGPGTRLTVT.

The chain combines TRBV28 with TRBJ2-3; D is ambiguous. Germline loops: CDR1 MDHEN, CDR2 SYDVKM. The CDR3 spans 11 residues. V was trimmed by 5 bases and J by 10 bases, leaving 10 bases between them. CDR3 DNA sequence: TGTGCCAGCAGTCTAGGCGTCGCGCAGTATTTT. Protein: CASSLGVAQYF.

The chain has TRBV7-9 and TRBJ2-1; TRBD2 aligns across 11 bases. With V trimmed by 2 bases and J by 4 bases, 13 bases remained unmatched. Germline CDR1 reads SEHNR; CDR2 reads FQNEAQ (reference sequence). The length of the CDR3 is 19 residues. CDR3 sequence: CASSLPVTRTSGPYNEQFF. The CDR3 DNA follows: TGTGCCAGCAGCTTACCCGTTACCCGGACTAGCGGGCCTTACAATGAGCAGTTCTTC.

The rearrangement uses TRBV19 and TRBJ1-3, with D unresolved. The ends were cut back, 1 base at V and 0 bases at J, with 7 bases in the middle. The CDR3 covers 15 residues. Germline V gene sequence: CDR1 LNHDA, CDR2 SQIVND (reference sequence). The CDR3 region is CASSIAGISGNTIYF. The CDR3 DNA reads as TGTGCCAGTAGTATAGCGGGGATCTCTGGAAACACCATATATTTT.

This chain connects TRBV9 to TRBJ1-2; possibly TRBD1 for D (6 bases). This CDR3 has 14 amino acids. Looked up from germline, CDR1 is SGDLS and CDR2 is YYNGEE. V was cut by 3 bases and J by 3 bases, with 12 bases left in between. CDR3 sequence (DNA): TGTGCCAGCAGCGCGAGGGACACGTACTATGGCTACACCTTC. Protein product: CASSARDTYYGYTF.

The CDR3 region has the DNA TGTGCCACCAGCTCAAATACAGGAAACTACGAGCAGTACTTC. It is translated as CATSSNTGNYEQYF. The chain carries TRBV15 and TRBJ2-7, with D maybe TRBD1 (5 bases). The germline V and J ends were trimmed by 5 bases and 3 bases, with 14 bases remaining between them. The CDR3 consists of 14 residues. CDR1 and CDR2 from the germline V gene are LNHNV and YYDKDF (reference sequence). The full variable domain, rest sourced from reference TRBV15 and TRBJ2-7, is DAMVIQNPRYQVTQFGKPVTLSCSQTLNHNVMYWYQQKSSQAPKLLFHYYDKDFNNEADTPDNFQSRRPNTSFCFLDIRSPGLGDTAMYLCATSSNTGNYEQYFGPGTRLTVT.

The chain combines TRBV5-1 with TRBJ2-6, with D possibly being TRBD2 (6 bases). V was trimmed by 0 bases and J by 2 bases, leaving 12 bases between them. The germline gives CDR1 SGHRS, CDR2 YFSETQ. The CDR3 runs 17 residues. The CDR3 spells CASSLGGGITGANVLTF. DNA of the CDR3: TGCGCCAGCAGCTTGGGTGGGGGGATCACTGGGGCCAACGTCCTGACTTTC.

The chain combines TRBV5-4 with TRBJ1-1, with 7 bases matching TRBD1. This CDR3 has 13 amino acids. The germline gives CDR1 SGHNT, CDR2 YYREEE (reference sequence). Trimming cost V 4 bases and J 3 bases; bases outside gene matches: 3. This chain's CDR3 is CASSDRVDTEAFF. The CDR3 DNA sequence: TGTGCCAGCAGCGACAGGGTTGACACTGAAGCTTTCTTT. The full variable domain, completed using reference TRBV5-4 and TRBJ1-1, is ETGVTQSPTHLIKTRGQQVTLRCSSQSGHNTVSWYQQALGQGPQFIFQYYREEENGRGNFPPRFSGLQFPNYSSELNVNALELDDSALYLCASSDRVDTEAFFGQGTRLTVV.

V is TRBV7-2 and J is TRBJ2-1; 10 bases are a match to TRBD2. The CDR3 extends over 15 amino acids. With V trimmed by 1 base and J by 7 bases, 4 bases remained unmatched. Germline CDR1 reads SGHTA; CDR2 reads FQGNSA. The CDR3, as DNA: TGTGCCAGCAGCTTAGTCCTAGCGGGGGCAAATGAGCAGTTCTTC. It yields the protein CASSLVLAGANEQFF.

J is TRBJ2-7 and V is TRBV5-1, with 8 bases identical to TRBD1. CDR1 and CDR2 from the germline V gene are SGHRS and YFSETQ. This CDR3 is built from 15 residues. After removal of 2 bases from V and 0 bases from J, the junction contained 4 bases not matched to a gene. CDR3 sequence reads: CASSFPGQVSYEQYV. The CDR3, as DNA: TGCGCCAGCAGCTTCCCGGGACAGGTCTCCTACGAGCAGTACGTC.